A selection of T cell receptor beta chains follows, all from one sample in a study of Ad26.COV2.S vaccination and SARS-CoV-2 variants. Assay: immunoSEQ multiplex PCR; the TCRdb copy retains only in-frame clones and omits some. The table has approximately 300,000 clones, around four fifths seen once. This specimen consisted of peripheral blood, obtained in a trial of Ad26.COV2.S vaccine versus placebo. The receptors derive from a person aged 18-60 years who received the Ad26.COV2.S COVID-19 vaccine or a placebo. Each CDR3 is given with its conserved first and last residue. A D gene is named only where the DNA matches it firmly. Clone size, where shown, is once, few, many, or a class for clones that have expanded.

j_call v_call d_call clone_size cdr3_aa cdr3_nt
TRBJ1-5 TRBV3-1/TRBV3-2 - once CASSQLRGPNQPQHF TGTGCCAGCAGCCAGCTCAGGGGACCCAATCAGCCCCAGCATTTT
TRBJ2-3 TRBV29-1 - - CSAGGGKTFTDTQYF TGCAGCGCAGGTGGCGGGAAGACTTTCACAGATACGCAGTATTTT
TRBJ2-3 TRBV14 TRBD2 few CASSQRGGPTDTQYF TGTGCCAGCAGCCAACGGGGGGGCCCCACAGATACGCAGTATTTT
TRBJ1-2 TRBV2 TRBD1 - CASSRQGLDGYTF TGTGCCAGCAGCCGACAGGGGTTGGATGGCTACACCTTC
TRBJ2-3 TRBV15 TRBD1 - CATNRGQALGVDTQYF TGTGCCACCAACCGGGGACAGGCTTTAGGAGTAGATACGCAGTATTTT
TRBJ1-3 TRBV3-1/TRBV3-2 TRBD1 - CASSRGQGYTIYF TGTGCCAGCAGCCGCGGACAGGGCTACACCATATATTTT
TRBJ1-1 TRBV11-3 - - CASSSPARGRSEAFF TGTGCCAGCAGCTCCCCTGCACGGGGTCGGTCTGAAGCTTTCTTT
TRBJ1-1 TRBV3-1/TRBV3-2 - - CASSQDRRVEAFF TGTGCCAGCAGCCAAGACCGGAGGGTGGAAGCTTTCTTT
TRBJ1-2 TRBV19 TRBD1 - CASSILQDTGAYGYTF TGTGCCAGTAGTATCCTACAGGATACAGGGGCTTATGGCTACACCTTC
TRBJ2-7 TRBV19 TRBD1 - CASSTLRQGASYEQYF TGTGCCAGTAGTACTTTAAGACAGGGCGCCTCCTACGAGCAGTACTTC
TRBJ1-5 TRBV24-1 - - CATSDSGFLNNQPQHF TGTGCCACCAGTGATTCAGGGTTCCTGAACAATCAGCCCCAGCATTTT
TRBJ1-1 TRBV7-2 - - CASSSQGSETEAFF TGTGCCAGCAGCTCACAGGGAAGTGAGACTGAAGCTTTCTTT
TRBJ1-1 TRBV11-2 - - CASSLAPTANTEAFF TGTGCCAGCAGCTTAGCACCCACAGCCAACACTGAAGCTTTCTTT
TRBJ1-4 TRBV4-2 - - CASSQTAGPTNEKLFF TGTGCCAGCAGCCAGACGGCGGGCCCAACTAATGAAAAACTGTTTTTT
TRBJ2-1 TRBV6-5 TRBD1 - CASNKQGARFNEQFF TGTGCCAGCAACAAACAGGGGGCACGATTCAATGAGCAGTTCTTC
TRBJ2-7 TRBV7-8 - - CASSRRALNSYEQYF TGTGCCAGCAGCCGAAGAGCTTTAAACTCCTACGAGCAGTACTTC
TRBJ1-5 TRBV7-9 - - CASSDALYNQPQHF TGTGCCAGCAGCGACGCTTTGTACAATCAGCCCCAGCATTTT
TRBJ2-5 TRBV5-5 - - CASSTGTQRETQYF TGTGCCAGCAGCACCGGGACGCAGAGAGAGACCCAGTACTTC
TRBJ1-4 TRBV7-9 TRBD1 - CASSRDRPNEKLFF TGTGCCAGCAGCCGGGACAGGCCCAATGAAAAACTGTTTTTT
TRBJ2-7 TRBV4-1 - - CASSLRDGDYEQYF TGCGCCAGCAGCCTCCGGGACGGAGACTACGAGCAGTACTTC
TRBJ1-2 TRBV19 - - CASSTLDGAYGYTF TGTGCCAGTAGTACCCTCGACGGAGCGTATGGCTACACCTTC
TRBJ1-1 TRBV29-1 - - CSARTANTEAFF TGCAGCGCTCGGACAGCGAACACTGAAGCTTTCTTT
TRBJ1-2 TRBV30 - few CACRRGVSGGYTF TGTGCCTGCCGCCGAGGGGTGTCAGGCGGCTACACCTTC
TRBJ2-5 TRBV5-1 - - CASSLAKGFGQETQYF TGCGCCAGCAGCTTGGCCAAGGGGTTTGGCCAAGAGACCCAGTACTTC
TRBJ1-5 TRBV4-1 - - CASSQPDSGGQPQHF TGCGCCAGCAGCCAGCCCGACAGCGGAGGCCAGCCCCAGCATTTT
TRBJ1-5 TRBV25-1 - - CASSEFGDHQPQHF TGTGCCAGCAGTGAATTCGGAGACCATCAGCCCCAGCATTTT
TRBJ2-6 TRBV9 - - CASSVEGTGANVLTF TGTGCCAGCAGCGTAGAGGGTACTGGGGCCAACGTCCTGACTTTC